This TCR beta chain came from a study of T cell changes during pregnancy in multiple sclerosis. The assay was immunoSEQ multiplex PCR, and TCRdb's table has in-frame clones only and misses some. The sample has more than 50,000 clones, about 94% seen once; the top ten hold just over 2.5%. Germline V CDR1 and CDR2: SGHVS, FQNEAQ. The CDR3 consists of 16 residues. The V gene end was trimmed by 5 bases and the J gene end by 4 bases; junction bases not matched to a gene: 7. Sequenced here: CD8+ T cells from peripheral blood mononuclear cells, sampled after pregnancy. The clonotype comes from a female donor with multiple sclerosis, enrolled in a pregnancy study. This sequence joins TRBV7-8 and TRBJ2-2, with 10 bases identical to TRBD1. This CDR3 is CASSPGTGVRTGELFF. As DNA, the CDR3 is TGTGCCAGCAGCCCCGGGACAGGGGTTCGCACCGGGGAGCTGTTTTTT.